A selection of T cell receptor beta chains follows, all from one sample in a study of T cells in Graves' hyperthyroidism and ophthalmopathy. TCRdb reprocessed the multiplex PCR reads with MiXCR, giving one entry per CDR3 protein. The sample includes some 380,000 distinct CDR3 sequences, about 13% of them seen just once. The sequencing sample was made of blood. The receptors derive from a man in his thirties or forties with Graves' hyperthyroidism that later progressed to Graves' ophthalmopathy. Each CDR3 is given with its conserved first and last residue. Expanded clones are given a class, and other clones once, few, many or no size at all.

>TRBV9|few|TRBJ1-2
CASSSDSGLGYTF
>TRBV7-9|few|TRBJ2-2
CASSLAGSNTGELFF
>TRBV24-1|NA|TRBJ2-5
CATSEPTGTGEETQYF
>TRBV4-1|NA|TRBJ1-2
CASSQERNLYGYTF
>TRBV4-1|few|TRBJ2-7
CASSQDSGERVYEQYF
>TRBV7-9|few|TRBJ2-2
CASNPRGESGELFF
>TRBV5-1|many|TRBJ2-7
CASSLSPIGQGLEQYF
>TRBV28|many|TRBJ2-4
CASTPGVAKNIQYF
>TRBV7-2|many|TRBJ2-3
CASSLAQSGGPSTDTQYF
>TRBV5-5|many|TRBJ2-3
CASSLRATTSTDTQYF
>TRBV18|NA|TRBJ1-1
CASSPSRGANTEAFF